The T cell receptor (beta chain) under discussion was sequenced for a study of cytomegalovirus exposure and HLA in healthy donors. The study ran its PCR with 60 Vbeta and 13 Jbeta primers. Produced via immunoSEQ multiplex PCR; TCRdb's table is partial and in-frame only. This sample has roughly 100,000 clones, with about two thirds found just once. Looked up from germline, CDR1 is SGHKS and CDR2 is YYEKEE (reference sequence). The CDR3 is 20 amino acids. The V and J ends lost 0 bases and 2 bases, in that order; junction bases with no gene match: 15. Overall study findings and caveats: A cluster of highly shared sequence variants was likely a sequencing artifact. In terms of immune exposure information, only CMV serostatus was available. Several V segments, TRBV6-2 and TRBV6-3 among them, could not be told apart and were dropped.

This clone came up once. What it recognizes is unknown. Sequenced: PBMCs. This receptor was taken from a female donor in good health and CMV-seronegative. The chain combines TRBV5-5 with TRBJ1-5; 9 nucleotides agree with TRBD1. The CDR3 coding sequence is TGTGCCAGCAGCTTGGGCCCGGGACAGGGATATACGGTTGGCAATCAGCCCCAGCATTTT. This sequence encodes CASSLGPGQGYTVGNQPQHF.